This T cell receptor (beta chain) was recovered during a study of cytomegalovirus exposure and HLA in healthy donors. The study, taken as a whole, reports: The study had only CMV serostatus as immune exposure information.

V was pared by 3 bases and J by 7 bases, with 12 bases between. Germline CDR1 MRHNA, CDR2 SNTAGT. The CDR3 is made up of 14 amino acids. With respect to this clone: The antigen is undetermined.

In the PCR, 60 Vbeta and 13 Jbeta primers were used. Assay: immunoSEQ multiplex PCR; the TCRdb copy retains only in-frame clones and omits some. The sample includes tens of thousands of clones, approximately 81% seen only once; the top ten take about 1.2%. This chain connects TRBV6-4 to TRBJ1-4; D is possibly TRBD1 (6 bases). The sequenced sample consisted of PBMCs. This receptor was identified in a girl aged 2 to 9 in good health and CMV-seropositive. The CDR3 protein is CASSEQGGGEKLFF. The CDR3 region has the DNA TGTGCCAGCAGTGAGCAGGGAGGGGGTGAAAAACTGTTTTTT.